What follows are 12 T cell receptor beta chains derived from one specimen sequenced in a study of T cells in Graves' hyperthyroidism and ophthalmopathy. RNA transcripts gave rise to amplified TCR beta CDR3 regions. TCR CDR3 regions were first amplified by RT-PCR with HTBI primers. MiXCR, applied by TCRdb to the multiplex PCR reads, yields one record per CDR3 protein. The sample lists about 570,000 distinct CDR3 sequences, roughly 46% occurring once. What was sequenced was peripheral blood or thyroid tissue (not recorded which). The receptors shown here come from an adult woman with Graves' disease, either hyperthyroidism or ophthalmopathy (not recorded which).

This clonotype was observed at least ten times. A much larger clone differs from this one at a single base, so this may be a read error. The chain has TRBV29-1 and TRBJ1-2; a weak D match, TRBD1 (5 bases). V was shortened by 4 bases and J by 4 bases, with 13 bases between the two germline ends. This CDR3 is 13 amino acids long. Germline CDR1 and CDR2: SQVTM and ANQGSEA. CDR3 residues: CSVGPGLGYGYTF. The CDR3 DNA sequence: TGCAGCGTTGGACCAGGGCTCGGCTATGGCTACACCTTC.

This clonotype was observed many times. A junction end diverges from the germline sequence, so it may reflect a read error. The chain recombines TRBV5-1 with TRBJ1-1; D gene ambiguous. The CDR3 has 13 amino acids. Germline V gives CDR1 SGHRS, CDR2 YFSETQ. The CDR3 DNA is TGTGCCAGTAGTCTGGCTGGGTACACTGAAGCTTTCTTT. It codes for CASSLAGYTEAFF.

This clonotype was seen ten or more times. The chain employs TRBV15 and TRBJ2-6; no firm D call. Trimming stripped 4 bases from V and 4 bases from J, with 5 bases between. The length of the CDR3 is 13 residues. CDR1 LNHNV and CDR2 YYDKDF come from the germline V gene (reference sequence). The CDR3 is CATSTSGANVLTF. The CDR3, as DNA: TGTGCCACCAGCACCTCCGGGGCCAACGTCCTGACTTTC.

With regard to this clonotype: At one end the junction does not follow the germline gene, possibly because of a read error. The J gene is TRBJ1-6, the V gene TRBV15; D remains ambiguous. Germline V gene sequence: CDR1 LNHNV, CDR2 YYDKDF (reference sequence). This CDR3 has 14 amino acids. This CDR3 reads CATRRDAPNSPLHF. The CDR3 DNA is TGTGCCACCAGAAGAGACGCCCCAAATTCACCCCTCCACTTT.

This chain links TRBV20-1 with TRBJ2-3; D call uncertain. V was pared by 5 bases and J by 6 bases, with 18 bases between. CDR1 DFQATT and CDR2 SNEGSKA come from the germline V gene (reference sequence). The CDR3 is made up of 14 amino acids. The CDR3, as DNA: TGCAGTGCTGGGCTGTCCCCGCTGCGGGATACGCAGTATTTT. Translated: CSAGLSPLRDTQYF.

This sequence joins TRBV20-1 and TRBJ1-6, with a tentative D call TRBD1 (6 bases). Per the germline V gene, CDR1 is DFQATT and CDR2 is SNEGSKA (reference sequence). The CDR3 totals 11 residues. The CDR3 protein is CSSQGNSPLHF. The CDR3 region has the DNA TGCAGCTCCCAGGGGAATTCACCCCTCCACTTT.

This clonotype was observed many times. The chain links TRBV10-2 to TRBJ1-1; D remains ambiguous. CDR1 is WSHSY, CDR2 SAAADI, per germline. This CDR3 is built from 13 residues. Trimming left V 6 bases short and J 2 bases short, with 10 bases between. CDR3 DNA: TGCGCCAGCAGGGAGAGGCCTAACACTGAAGCTTTCTTT. This codes for CASRERPNTEAFF.

The rearrangement links TRBV12-3 or TRBV12-4 to TRBJ1-2; TRBD1 is a possible D gene (6 bases). Trimming took 8 bases from V and 2 from J, leaving 15 bases between them. This CDR3 is 14 amino acids long. CDR3 in amino acids: CASVIRDINYGYTF. DNA of the CDR3: TGTGCCAGCGTGATCCGGGACATCAACTATGGCTACACCTTC.

This clonotype was detected only once. Given a much more abundant clone one base away, this may be a read error. The chain links TRBV11-2 to TRBJ2-7, with 9 bases identical to TRBD1. Germline-derived CDR1 and CDR2 are SGHAT and FQNNGV. This CDR3 spans 14 amino acids. The chain's CDR3 is CASSYGTGMIEHYF. The CDR3 DNA is TGTGCCAGCAGCTACGGGACAGGGATGATCGAGCATTACTTC.

The V call is TRBV20-1, the J call TRBJ1-3; D gene ambiguous. The V gene's germline CDR1 is DFQATT and CDR2 SNEGSKA (reference sequence). V was clipped by 6 bases and J by 8 bases, with 26 bases between them. This CDR3 region has 16 residues. In nucleotides, the CDR3 is TGCAGTGCCAGTGGTAGTGCGGCTAACTATGGCTACACCATATATTTT. It is translated as CSASGSAANYGYTIYF.

The chain links TRBV5-1 to TRBJ2-3; tentatively, D is TRBD1 (6 bases). CDR1 and CDR2 from the germline V gene are SGHRS and YFSETQ. V was shortened by 4 bases and J by 3 bases, with 12 bases between the two germline ends. CDR3 length: 14 amino acids. The CDR3, as DNA: TGCGCCAGCAGCCCGCAACAGGGTACAGATACGCAGTATTTT. It yields the protein CASSPQQGTDTQYF.

V gene TRBV2 combines with J gene TRBJ2-7; no definite D call. Per germline, CDR1 SNHLY and CDR2 FYNNEI. This CDR3 region has 14 residues. Trimming cost V 2 bases and J 0 bases, with 8 bases left between them. The CDR3 loop reads CASSEYKYSYEQYF. The CDR3 nucleotides read TGTGCCAGCAGTGAATACAAGTACTCCTACGAGCAGTACTTC.